Shown below are 14 T cell receptor beta chains from a single sample sequenced in a study of blood T cells in healthy people across ages. The use of a sample-barcoded 5' primer and a J-beta primer mix characterized a second PCR of about 7 to 12 cycles. MiXCR, applied by TCRdb to the 5' RACE reads, yields one record per CDR3 protein. This table has over 1,500,000 distinct CDR3 sequences, roughly 49% appearing once. The material sequenced was blood. These receptors came from a woman in her 40s in good health.

This clonotype was counted ten times or more. The V and J genes are TRBV3-1 and TRBJ2-5; D possibly corresponds to TRBD1 (5 bases). This CDR3 is 13 amino acids long. CDR1 is LGHDT, CDR2 YNNKEL, per germline (reference sequence). Trimming left V 4 bases short and J 3 bases short, with 9 bases between. The CDR3 DNA reads TGTGCCAGCAGCCCTTGGACAAAAGAGACCCAGTACTTC. Protein product: CASSPWTKETQYF.

With regard to this clonotype: An end of the junction does not agree with germline; a read error may underlie this. The V gene is TRBV7-2, the J gene TRBJ2-3; D is unresolved. This CDR3 has 12 amino acids. CDR1 SGHTA and CDR2 FQGNSA come from the germline V gene. CDR3 sequence: CASSFTIDTQYF. The CDR3 nucleotides read TGTGCCAGTAGCTTCACTATAGATACGCAGTATTTT.

The rearrangement links TRBV4-3 to TRBJ2-5; the D is unclear. Germline V CDR1 and CDR2: LGHNA, YSLEER. The CDR3 sequence is 14 residues long. Trimming left V 4 bases short and J 4 bases short, with 13 bases between. The CDR3 nucleotides are TGCGCCAGCAGCCGGGGAAGTTATGGAGAGACCCAGTACTTC. Translation gives CASSRGSYGETQYF.

V gene TRBV28 combines with J gene TRBJ2-3; 7 bases agree with TRBD2. Trimming removed 6 bases from V and 2 bases from J; junction bases left unmatched: 8. There are 15 residues in the CDR3. Looked up from germline, CDR1 is MDHEN and CDR2 is SYDVKM. Written as DNA, the CDR3 is TGTGCCAGCAGCTCAACGGGGGGACTCACAGATACGCAGTATTTT. As protein: CASSSTGGLTDTQYF.

This clonotype was counted only a few times. The CDR3 DNA reads TGTGCCAGCAGCCACGGGACGGATCAGTACTTC. Protein: CASSHGTDQYF. The V and J genes are TRBV7-9 and TRBJ2-4; the D gene could be TRBD1 or TRBD2 (5 bases each). The germline V gene has CDR1 SEHNR and CDR2 FQNEAQ (reference sequence). V gave up 5 bases and J gave up 12 bases, with 11 bases separating them. The CDR3 has 11 amino acids.

The V gene is TRBV2, the J gene TRBJ2-5, with 11 bases matching TRBD2. V lost 2 bases and J lost 11; bases outside the gene matches: 10. Per the germline V gene, CDR1 is SNHLY and CDR2 is FYNNEI. This CDR3 contains 15 residues. CDR3 nucleotides: TGTGCCAGCAGTGAAATAGCGGGGGGGCTTCAATCGCAGTACTTC. Protein sequence: CASSEIAGGLQSQYF.

The V gene is TRBV11-2, the J gene TRBJ2-1, with 8 nucleotides matching TRBD2. V gave up 5 bases and J gave up 10 bases; unmatched junction bases: 16. CDR3 length equals 16 residues. CDR1 and CDR2 from the germline V gene are SGHAT and FQNNGV. The CDR3: CASSPTGGTTPLEQFF. CDR3 nucleotide sequence: TGTGCCAGCAGCCCAACGGGGGGGACAACGCCTCTCGAGCAGTTCTTC.

In its sample, this clonotype was seen a few times. This chain uses TRBV6-5 with TRBJ2-4; D may correspond to TRBD1 or TRBD2 (7 bases each). Matching the DNA end better, TRBJ2-7 makes the J call doubtful. The CDR3 covers 16 residues. Germline V CDR1 and CDR2: MNHEY, SVGAGI. Here the CDR3 reads CASSSPGGGPIYEQYF. The CDR3 DNA sequence: TGTGCCAGCAGTTCACCAGGGGGGGGGCCAATCTACGAGCAGTACTTC.

The rearrangement uses TRBV15 and TRBJ2-7, with D unclear. The CDR3 length is 14 residues. Looked up from germline, CDR1 is LNHNV and CDR2 is YYDKDF (reference sequence). Trimming cost V 0 bases and J 6 bases, with 12 bases left between them. CDR3 amino acids: CATSRDPSVPEQYF. In DNA, the CDR3 is TGTGCCACCAGCAGAGATCCGAGCGTCCCCGAGCAGTACTTC.

This clonotype was counted between two and nine times. The rearrangement joins TRBV25-1 to TRBJ2-6, with 10 bases fitting TRBD1. Germline values: CDR1 MGHDK, CDR2 SYGVNS. The CDR3 loop spans 17 amino acids. Trimming cost V 4 bases and J 0 bases; bases outside gene matches: 3. CDR3 in amino acids: CASSVGTGDSGANVLTF. The CDR3 DNA follows: TGTGCCAGCAGTGTCGGGACAGGGGACTCTGGGGCCAACGTCCTGACTTTC.

This chain connects TRBV12-3 or TRBV12-4 to TRBJ2-5; TRBD1 matches at 8 bases. Unmatched junction bases numbered 14, after V lost 3 bases and J lost 11 bases. This CDR3 is 15 amino acids long. CDR3 region: CASSLTGDLFNEQYF. CDR3 DNA sequence: TGTGCCAGCAGTTTGACAGGGGATCTTTTTAATGAGCAGTACTTC.

The rearrangement links TRBV15 to TRBJ2-5; 9 bases are shared with TRBD2. Germline V gene data show CDR1 as LNHNV and CDR2 as YYDKDF (reference sequence). The CDR3 has 16 amino acids. The V gene end was trimmed by 5 bases and the J gene end by 9 bases; junction bases not matched to a gene: 16. CDR3 loop: CATSRRGGVFFEAQYF. For the CDR3, the DNA is TGTGCCACCAGCCGGCGGGGGGGCGTTTTCTTCGAGGCCCAGTACTTC.

This chain uses TRBV6-2 or TRBV6-3 with TRBJ1-4; possibly TRBD1 for D (5 bases). The V and J ends lost 5 bases and 4 bases respectively, with 17 bases between them. The germline CDR1 and CDR2 sequences are MNHEY and SVGEGT. The CDR3 consists of 16 residues. The CDR3 region has the DNA TGTGCCAGCAGTACGTACGGGACGGAAGATAATGAAAAACTGTTTTTT. This translates into CASSTYGTEDNEKLFF.

This sequence joins TRBV25-1 and TRBJ1-2; 7 bases line up with TRBD1. Trimming cost V 6 bases and J 4 bases; bases outside gene matches: 11. The CDR3 consists of 15 residues. Germline CDR1 MGHDK, CDR2 SYGVNS. This CDR3 is CASSDERGRSYGYTF. The CDR3 coding sequence is TGTGCCAGCAGCGATGAGAGGGGGCGCTCCTATGGCTACACCTTC.